The TCR beta chain described here comes from a study of OX40 agonist ivuxolimab in advanced cancers. Study-level points and caveats: At doses 0.1 to 3.0 mg/kg, CD4+ and CD8+ clones expanded.

Germline assignment: CDR1 SGHTS and CDR2 YDEGEE. V lost 1 base to trimming and J lost 7 bases; unmatched junction nucleotides: 5. This CDR3 is built from 15 residues. Regarding this clone: The antigen is undetermined.

Only in-frame clones appear in the TCRdb table, and some are missing; sequencing was by immunoSEQ multiplex PCR. Of about 82,000 clones listed, more than 80% are singletons. Collection of blood occurred at baseline, at cycle 4 day 1, and at cycle 7 day 1. Sequenced material: CD4+ or CD8+ T cells sorted from blood, taken in a trial of the OX40 agonist ivuxolimab. The rearrangement joins TRBV5-8 to TRBJ1-3; 10 bases are a match to TRBD1. The receptor's source is an adult with an advanced solid tumor such as melanoma, head and neck, liver or kidney cancer. The CDR3 loop is CASSLMGQGRNTIYF. DNA of the CDR3: TGTGCCAGCAGCTTGATGGGACAGGGGAGGAACACCATATATTTT.